A selection of T cell receptor beta chains follows, all from one sample in a study of OX40 agonist ivuxolimab in advanced cancers. Sequencing used immunoSEQ multiplex PCR; TCRdb keeps in-frame clones, though not all of them. The table lists 60,000 to 85,000 clones, about 87% of them singletons. Source: CD4+ or CD8+ T cells sorted from blood, taken in a trial of the OX40 agonist ivuxolimab. All receptors come from an adult with an advanced solid tumor such as melanoma, head and neck, liver or kidney cancer. The CDR3 runs from the conserved cysteine through the conserved F or W. D genes are given only for firm matches. Only part of the rows carry a size: once, few, many, or a class if the clone is expanded.

>once|TRBV6-5|14|TRBD1|TRBJ2-5
CASRPGQARETQYF
TGTGCCAGCAGGCCGGGACAGGCAAGGGAGACCCAGTACTTC
>NA|TRBV9|13|NA|TRBJ2-1
CASRGLGSNEQFF
TGTGCCAGCCGAGGGTTGGGGTCCAATGAGCAGTTCTTC
>NA|TRBV5-1|16|TRBD2|TRBJ2-1
CASSLVLAGSYNEQFF
TGCGCCAGCAGCTTGGTATTAGCGGGGTCTTACAATGAGCAGTTCTTC
>NA|TRBV5-1|13|NA|TRBJ2-1
CASSLVLPNEQFF
TGCGCCAGCAGCTTGGTCCTTCCGAATGAGCAGTTCTTC
>few|TRBV19|14|TRBD1|TRBJ2-7
CASSLRQGLAEQYF
TGTGCCAGTAGTCTTAGACAGGGGCTCGCCGAGCAGTACTTC
>NA|TRBV19|15|NA|TRBJ2-2
CASRPGGMNTGELFF
TGTGCCAGTAGACCAGGGGGGATGAACACCGGGGAGCTGTTTTTT
>NA|TRBV11-2|12|NA|TRBJ2-2
CASSLSAGELFF
TGTGCCAGCAGCTTAAGTGCCGGGGAGCTGTTTTTT
>NA|TRBV4-2|13|TRBD1|TRBJ1-1
CASSRDRGTEAFF
TGTGCCAGCAGCCGCGACAGGGGCACTGAAGCTTTCTTT
>NA|TRBV11-3|15|TRBD1|TRBJ2-2
CASSLRQGATGELFF
TGTGCCAGCAGCCTCAGACAGGGGGCAACGGGGGAGCTGTTTTTT
>once|TRBV11-2|14|NA|TRBJ2-5
CASSLVGGWETQYF
TGTGCCAGCAGCTTGGTCGGGGGTTGGGAGACCCAGTACTTC
>NA|TRBV19|14|NA|TRBJ1-1
CASSTEWGFTEAFF
TGTGCCAGTAGTACCGAGTGGGGGTTCACTGAAGCTTTCTTT
>once|TRBV27|15|NA|TRBJ2-5
CASSPTPWGRETQYF
TGTGCCAGCAGTCCCACCCCGTGGGGGCGAGAGACCCAGTACTTC
>NA|TRBV2|17|TRBD2|TRBJ2-3
CASRPLAGGALTDTQYF
TGTGCCAGCAGACCCCTAGCGGGGGGGGCCCTCACAGATACGCAGTATTTT
>NA|TRBV11-2|12|NA|TRBJ2-1
CASSFPDSRQFF
TGTGCCAGCAGTTTTCCCGATTCTCGGCAGTTCTTC
>NA|TRBV7-3|14|NA|TRBJ1-1
CASSSGTANTEAFF
TGTGCCAGCAGCTCTGGTACAGCTAACACTGAAGCTTTCTTT
>NA|TRBV7-2|14|TRBD2|TRBJ2-1
CASSLAAGGNEQFF
TGTGCCAGCAGCTTAGCGGCGGGGGGCAATGAGCAGTTCTTC
>NA|TRBV2|12|TRBD1|TRBJ1-4
CASRGARGPSFF
TGTGCCAGCAGGGGGGCCAGGGGGCCGTCGTTTTTT
>NA|TRBV6-1|11|NA|TRBJ2-7
CASTYGTEQYF
TGTGCCAGCACCTACGGGACCGAGCAGTACTTC
>NA|TRBV7-3|18|NA|TRBJ2-4
CASSFGRGQTVAKNIQYF
TGTGCCAGCAGCTTTGGCCGGGGGCAAACCGTAGCCAAAAACATTCAGTACTTC
>NA|TRBV18|14|TRBD1|TRBJ2-1
CASSQQGNYNEQFF
TGTGCCAGCTCACAACAGGGGAACTACAATGAGCAGTTCTTC
>NA|TRBV18|14|NA|TRBJ2-7
CASSPPDSVDEQYF
TGTGCCAGCTCACCACCAGACAGCGTAGACGAGCAGTACTTC
>NA|TRBV6-6|15|NA|TRBJ2-3
CASSYRGFSTDTQYF
TGTGCCAGCAGTTACAGGGGGTTTAGCACAGATACGCAGTATTTT
>NA|TRBV5-6|12|NA|TRBJ2-7
CASSVTGLEQYF
TGTGCCAGCAGCGTAACAGGGCTGGAGCAGTACTTC
>few|TRBV29-1|13|NA|TRBJ2-5
CSVDILGQETQYF
TGCAGCGTTGACATACTAGGCCAAGAGACCCAGTACTTC
>NA|TRBV18|18|TRBD1|TRBJ1-2
CASSPGSAGQGLGIGYTF
TGTGCCAGCTCCCCTGGAAGCGCGGGACAGGGATTGGGGATTGGCTACACCTTC
>NA|TRBV27|12|NA|TRBJ2-7
CASSSQGREQYF
TGTGCCAGCAGTTCACAGGGACGCGAGCAGTACTTC
>NA|TRBV30|11|NA|TRBJ2-5
CAWSVVALQYF
TGTGCCTGGAGTGTCGTCGCCCTCCAGTACTTC